The clone carrying this TCR beta chain was seen just once. Seattle patient enrollment occurred during active infection, with longitudinal follow-up thereafter. The data stem from a study of blood T cell repertoires in COVID-19. Study at large: The origin of the acute and convalescent COVID-19 samples was the United States, Italy and Spain. The cDNA or gDNA used as material had been derived from T cells, B-cell-depleted T cells, or PBMCs.

Data came from immunoSEQ multiplex PCR; TCRdb stores just in-frame clones and leaves some out. In the table there are 200,000 to 300,000 clones, 70% to 90% of which are singletons. Trimming removed 1 base from V and 2 bases from J, with 6 bases in between. The CDR3 runs to 14 residues. CDR1 is SGHVS and CDR2 is FNYEAQ in the germline V gene. The source of this sequence is a woman aged 60-75 years with COVID-19, enrolled during active disease. The chain links TRBV7-6 to TRBJ1-3; D call uncertain. The material sequenced was peripheral blood. The CDR3 DNA follows: TGTGCCAGCAGCTTAGGACAAGCTGGAAACACCATATATTTT. It translates to CASSLGQAGNTIYF.